The next 29 T cell receptor beta chains were all read from a single sample in a study of molecular identifiers for immune sequencing clone quantification. TCRdb processed the PCR reads anew with MiXCR; each CDR3 protein has one entry. The table has about 510,000 distinct CDR3 sequences, around a fifth seen once. Specimen: naive CD8+ T cells from blood, with Jurkat cell RNA spiked in. Subset described: FACS-sorted CD8+CD4-CCR7+CD45RA+ naive T cells. These receptors were collected from a human donor in good health. Some libraries in this study had Jurkat cell RNA spiked in.

A remark on this clonotype: One base away lies a much larger clone, so this may be a sequencing read error. The chain links TRBV7-6 to TRBJ2-5; no reliable D call. V lost 1 base to trimming and J lost 1 base, with 7 bases between them. Looked up from germline, CDR1 is SGHVS and CDR2 is FNYEAQ. The CDR3 has 14 residues. CDR3 region: CASSLERAQETQYF. The CDR3 nucleotides are TGTGCCAGCAGCTTAGAACGGGCCCAAGAGACCCAGTACTTC.

In this sample, this clonotype turned up a few times. The genes are TRBV6-1 and TRBJ1-4; D uncertain. CDR1 and CDR2 from the germline V gene are MNHNS and SASEGT. Trimming shortened V by 6 bases and J by 0 bases, and 11 bases separated the two germline ends. The CDR3 has 15 residues. This CDR3 is CASRVDTTTNEKLFF. The CDR3 bases are TGTGCCAGCAGGGTCGACACGACAACTAATGAAAAACTGTTTTTT.

The rearrangement uses TRBV4-3 and TRBJ2-7; the D is unclear. The CDR3 consists of 14 residues. Germline loops: CDR1 LGHNA, CDR2 YSLEER. Trimming removed 0 bases at V and 0 bases at J, with 6 bases between. The CDR3 DNA reads TGCGCCAGCAGCCAAGAGGCTGGCTCCTACGAGCAGTACTTC. Protein: CASSQEAGSYEQYF.

The chain joins TRBV5-1 to TRBJ1-6; the D is unclear. CDR3 length equals 16 residues. CDR1 is SGHRS and CDR2 is YFSETQ in the germline V gene. Trimming removed 0 bases at V and 0 bases at J, with 7 bases between. CDR3 in amino acids: CASSLEKSSYNSPLHF. The CDR3 DNA reads TGCGCCAGCAGCTTGGAGAAGAGCTCCTATAATTCACCCCTCCACTTT. Full variable domain (rest looked up from reference TRBV5-1 and TRBJ1-6): KAGVTQTPRYLIKTRGQQVTLSCSPISGHRSVSWYQQTPGQGLQFLFEYFSETQRNKGNFPGRFSGRQFSNSRSEMNVSTLELGDSALYLCASSLEKSSYNSPLHFGNGTRLTVT.

The chain uses TRBV7-6 and TRBJ2-1; TRBD1 agrees at 7 bases. V was pared by 5 bases and J by 12 bases, with 13 bases of the junction left unmatched. The CDR3 runs 14 residues. CDR1 SGHVS and CDR2 FNYEAQ come from the germline V gene. DNA for the CDR3: TGTGCCAGCAGCGAGACGACAGGGTCCTTGTGGCAGTTCTTC. Its protein is CASSETTGSLWQFF.

Note on this clonotype: A much larger clone differs by one base, so this may be a read error. This chain links TRBV9 with TRBJ1-1; D remains unclear. The CDR3 covers 13 residues. Germline loops: CDR1 SGDLS, CDR2 YYNGEE. The DNA for the CDR3 is TGTGCCAGCAGCGGGACCGAACGCACTGAAGCTTCCTTT. It is translated as CASSGTERTEASF. The variable domain in full, completed from reference TRBV9 and TRBJ1-1, reads DSGVTQTPKHLITATGQRVTLRCSPRSGDLSVYWYQQSLDQGLQFLIQYYNGEERAKGNILERFSAQQFPDLHSELNLSSLELGDSALYFCASSGTERTEASFGQGTRLTVV.

This clonotype was counted ten times or more. The chain combines TRBV29-1 with TRBJ2-5; D ambiguous. Trimming pared 7 bases from V and 1 base from J, leaving 10 bases between. Germline CDR1 reads SQVTM; CDR2 reads ANQGSEA. This CDR3 is 12 amino acids long. This chain's CDR3 is CSAIDIQETQYF. The CDR3, as DNA: TGCAGCGCTATCGACATCCAAGAGACCCAGTACTTC.

This clonotype was seen a few times. J is TRBJ1-1 and V is TRBV19, with 8 nucleotides matching TRBD1. Germline CDR1 LNHDA, CDR2 SQIVND (reference sequence). The V and J ends lost 0 bases and 5 bases, in that order; junction bases with no gene match: 8. The CDR3 runs to 16 residues. The CDR3 protein is CASSIDPDREGTEAFF. For the CDR3, the DNA is TGTGCCAGTAGTATAGACCCGGACAGGGAAGGAACTGAAGCTTTCTTT.

This clonotype was detected ten times or more. CDR3 in DNA: TGTGCCAGCAGCTTCTCTGGGTCTAGCGCTGAAGCTTTCTTT. This sequence encodes CASSFSGSSAEAFF. This sequence joins TRBV13 and TRBJ1-1; D unclear. The V end lost 3 bases, the J end lost 6 bases, and 14 bases lay between the germline ends. CDR3 length equals 14 residues. The germline gives CDR1 PRHDT, CDR2 FYEKMQ (reference sequence).

This clonotype has a count of ten or more. This chain connects TRBV20-1 to TRBJ2-7; D is uncertain. V lost 5 bases to trimming and J lost 6 bases, with 5 bases between them. This CDR3 is 9 amino acids long. Germline-derived CDR1 and CDR2 are DFQATT and SNEGSKA (reference sequence). The CDR3 region has the DNA TGCAGTGCTGGCCCCGAGCAGTACTTC. Protein product: CSAGPEQYF.

This clonotype has at least ten counts. CDR3 DNA: TGTGCCAGCAGCTCCCCCGCCGGAAACACCATATATTTT. Translated, it gives CASSSPAGNTIYF. The gene calls are TRBV7-9 and TRBJ1-3; D is undetermined. Germline values: CDR1 SEHNR, CDR2 FQNEAQ (reference sequence). V lost 4 bases to trimming and J lost 4 bases, with 8 bases between them. This CDR3 comprises 13 residues.

There are many counts of this clonotype. The chain combines TRBV29-1 with TRBJ2-3; the match to TRBD2 covers 8 bases. Germline CDR1 reads SQVTM; CDR2 reads ANQGSEA. The CDR3 contains 13 residues. V lost 4 bases, J lost 0 bases, and 0 bases stayed unmatched. This chain's CDR3 is CSVASGSTDTQYF. CDR3 DNA: TGCAGCGTTGCTAGCGGGAGCACAGATACGCAGTATTTT.

Comment on this clonotype: Since a much larger clone is just one base distant, this may be a read error. J is TRBJ1-2 and V is TRBV28, with a tentative D call TRBD1 (6 bases). Germline-derived CDR1 and CDR2 are MDHEN and SYDVKM. This CDR3 spans 16 amino acids. The CDR3 DNA reads as TGTGCCGGCAGTCCTACCTTTATGGGCAGGGGCAGTGGCTACACCTTC. As protein: CAGSPTFMGRGSGYTF.

This clonotype has a handful of counts. The chain employs TRBV9 and TRBJ2-3; D gene uncertain. The V gene lost 4 bases and the J gene lost 0 bases, with 15 bases spanning the gap. The CDR3 consists of 16 residues. Germline CDR1 is SGDLS and CDR2 is YYNGEE. The CDR3 coding sequence is TGTGCCAGCAGCCCTAATGGTCGGAGTAGCACAGATACGCAGTATTTT. Translation: CASSPNGRSSTDTQYF.

This clonotype was recorded a few times. The chain is built from TRBV2 and TRBJ2-5; D uncertain. The CDR3 runs to 12 residues. Germline loops: CDR1 SNHLY, CDR2 FYNNEI. Trimming stripped 7 bases from V and 0 bases from J, with 6 bases between. CDR3 DNA sequence: TGTGCCAGCACCTCCAACCAAGAGACCCAGTACTTC. Translation gives CASTSNQETQYF.

This clonotype has only one observation. The chain carries TRBV6-2 or TRBV6-3 and TRBJ2-1; 11 bases line up with TRBD2. Germline values: CDR1 MNHEY, CDR2 SVGEGT. The CDR3 length is 19 residues. Unmatched junction bases numbered 20, after V lost 7 bases and J lost 6 bases. The CDR3 sequence: CASILSGLAGGLPTNEQFF. The CDR3 coding sequence is TGTGCCAGCATCCTAAGTGGGCTAGCGGGGGGCCTACCTACCAATGAGCAGTTCTTC.

This clonotype turned up a few times. Compared with germline, one end of the junction differs, possibly owing to a read error. V and J are TRBV7-2 and TRBJ2-7, with 8 bases identical to TRBD1. CDR1 and CDR2 from the germline V gene are SGHTA and FQGNSA. The CDR3 contains 14 residues. The CDR3 region has the DNA TGTGCCAGCAGCTCGGGGGACAGGCCCTACGAGCAGCACTTC. Encoded protein: CASSSGDRPYEQHF.

This clonotype was detected ten times or more. The V gene is TRBV7-2, the J gene TRBJ2-1; D gene unclear. CDR1 is SGHTA and CDR2 is FQGNSA in the germline V gene. The CDR3 loop spans 16 amino acids. The V end lost 1 base, the J end lost 8 bases, and 18 bases lay between the germline ends. For the CDR3, the DNA is TGTGCCAGCAGCTTAGTGCTAGGCCCCAAGGGCTATGAGCAGTTCTTC. Translation: CASSLVLGPKGYEQFF.

The genes are TRBV27 and TRBJ2-7; 8 nucleotides match TRBD1. Losses at the gene ends were 8 bases for V and 1 base for J; bases not matched to a gene: 4. The CDR3 loop spans 13 amino acids. Germline assignment: CDR1 MNHEY and CDR2 SMNVEV (reference sequence). CDR3 bases: TGTGCCAGCGCGACAGGGGATTCCTACGAGCAGTACTTC. This codes for CASATGDSYEQYF.

This clonotype has at least ten counts. This chain joins TRBV29-1 and TRBJ2-7; 8 bases agree with TRBD2. CDR1 and CDR2 from the germline V gene are SQVTM and ANQGSEA. The CDR3 runs to 14 residues. The V gene end was trimmed by 0 bases and the J gene end by 7 bases; junction bases not matched to a gene: 8. CDR3 in amino acids: CSVEDQDSGGEQYF. CDR3 bases: TGCAGCGTTGAAGATCAGGACAGCGGGGGTGAGCAGTACTTC.

A word on this clonotype: Since a much larger clone is just one base distant, this may be a read error. V is TRBV25-1 and J is TRBJ1-6; D is uncertain. CDR1 and CDR2 from the germline V gene are MGHDK and SYGVNS. This CDR3 is built from 13 residues. The CDR3 DNA reads TGTGCCAGCAGTGGAGGGAAGAGGTCACCCCCCCACTTT. Amino acids: CASSGGKRSPPHF.

This clonotype was seen repeatedly, ten times or more. The CDR3 spells CAWRGGMNTEAFF. The CDR3 coding sequence is TGTGCCTGGAGGGGTGGGATGAACACTGAAGCTTTCTTT. This chain connects TRBV30 to TRBJ1-1; D ambiguous. V dropped 3 bases and J dropped 0 bases, with 8 bases sitting between them. Germline CDR1 reads GTSNPN; CDR2 reads SVGIG (reference sequence). This CDR3 has 13 amino acids.

The chain recombines TRBV12-3 or TRBV12-4 with TRBJ2-1; the D gene is possibly TRBD1 (5 bases). V lost 8 bases, J lost 4 bases, and 12 bases lay in between. The CDR3 length is 13 residues. As DNA, the CDR3 is TGTGCCAGCGGTTCCCAGGGTTACAATGAGCAGTTCTTC. It encodes CASGSQGYNEQFF.

This clonotype was seen many times. The rearrangement links TRBV2 to TRBJ2-3, with TRBD2 identical over 7 bases. The germline V gene has CDR1 SNHLY and CDR2 FYNNEI. After removal of 1 base from V and 0 bases from J, the junction contained 1 base not matched to a gene. This CDR3 is built from 15 residues. The CDR3: CASSEERGSTDTQYF. The DNA of the CDR3 is TGTGCCAGCAGTGAAGAGCGGGGAAGCACAGATACGCAGTATTTT.

This clonotype was detected many times. The gene calls are TRBV13 and TRBJ2-5, with 7 bases aligning to TRBD1. Germline V gene data show CDR1 as PRHDT and CDR2 as FYEKMQ (reference sequence). The CDR3 totals 13 residues. V gave up 4 bases and J gave up 2 bases; unmatched junction bases: 1. CDR3 nucleotides: TGTGCCAGCAGCTGGGGACAGCAAGAGACCCAGTACTTC. This encodes CASSWGQQETQYF.

This clonotype was observed a handful of times. The chain has TRBV19 and TRBJ1-1, with TRBD1 as a possible D gene (5 bases). Germline V gives CDR1 LNHDA, CDR2 SQIVND (reference sequence). CDR3 length: 16 residues. Trimming removed 1 base at V and 2 bases at J, with 14 bases between. The chain's CDR3 is CASSIVGPGENTEAFF. The DNA for the CDR3 is TGTGCCAGTAGTATAGTGGGGCCGGGGGAAAACACTGAAGCTTTCTTT.

This clonotype came up many times. The chain combines TRBV20-1 with TRBJ1-5; D perhaps matches TRBD1 (6 bases). The germline V and J ends were trimmed by 3 bases and 0 bases, with 9 bases remaining between them. Germline CDR1 is DFQATT and CDR2 is SNEGSKA (reference sequence). The CDR3 sequence is 14 residues long. The CDR3 region is CSASQGYSNQPQHF. CDR3 nucleotide sequence: TGCAGTGCTAGCCAGGGGTATAGCAATCAGCCCCAGCATTTT.

This clonotype was counted a single time. The junction differs from germline at one of its ends, possibly a read error. The chain employs TRBV6-2 or TRBV6-3 and TRBJ2-7; D not resolved. There are 13 residues in the CDR3. Germline V gene data show CDR1 as MNHEY and CDR2 as SVGEGT. CDR3 nucleotide sequence: TGTGCCAGCGGTTATGGGCAGACCTACGAGCAGTACTTC. Translation: CASGYGQTYEQYF.

The rearrangement uses TRBV20-1 and TRBJ2-3; D not certain. With 3 bases removed from V and 0 bases from J, the gap between germline ends came to 16 bases. The CDR3 totals 16 residues. Germline V lookup: CDR1 DFQATT, CDR2 SNEGSKA (reference sequence). The CDR3 reads CSASLVGISSTDTQYF. CDR3 nucleotide sequence: TGCAGTGCTAGTTTGGTGGGGATCTCTAGCACAGATACGCAGTATTTT.